This section outlines one T cell receptor beta chain sequence together with its context. Germline CDR1 is KGHSH and CDR2 is LQKENI. There are 19 residues in the CDR3. Trimming left V 3 bases short and J 0 bases short, with 23 bases between. Per the study methods: Quantification of nucleated cells was approximated via reference gene primer amplification. The repertoire was sequenced with immunoSEQ multiplex PCR; TCRdb's copy has only in-frame clones and lacks some. That table supplies the V and J calls and clone size; D and trimming were determined from the DNA. Of 60,000 to 75,000 clones in the sample, roughly 72% were seen once. The sample comes from a study of blood T cell repertoires in COVID-19.

This clonotype was sampled from a woman between 45 and 60 years old with active or convalescent COVID-19. The specimen was peripheral blood. This chain links TRBV18 with TRBJ1-1, with D perhaps TRBD1 (5 bases). This CDR3 reads CASSPPLRGGYNMNTEAFF. Written as DNA, the CDR3 is TGTGCCAGCTCACCCCCGTTGAGGGGAGGGTACAACATGAACACTGAAGCTTTCTTT. The full variable domain, completed using reference TRBV18 and TRBJ1-1, is NAGVMQNPRHLVRRRGQEARLRCSPMKGHSHVYWYRQLPEEGLKFMVYLQKENIIDESGMPKERFSAEFPKEGPSILRIQQVVRGDSAAYFCASSPPLRGGYNMNTEAFFGQGTRLTVV.